Below, 7 T cell receptor beta chains from the same sample are listed, as sequenced in a study of blood T cell repertoires in COVID-19. The data were produced by immunoSEQ multiplex PCR, yet TCRdb's version contains in-frame clones alone and is incomplete. The sample has under 250,000 clones, approximately 82% seen once. Material: peripheral blood. The receptors derive from a middle-aged woman with acute or convalescent COVID-19.

V is TRBV2 and J is TRBJ2-3; 7 nucleotides line up with TRBD1. V shed 6 bases, J shed 3 bases, and the junction held 12 bases outside the gene matches. CDR1 and CDR2 (germline): SNHLY, FYNNEI. The CDR3 spans 16 residues. The CDR3 DNA follows: TGTGCCAGCAGCGGTCAGGTCGGGACAGCGACAGATACGCAGTATTTT. Its protein product is CASSGQVGTATDTQYF.

J is TRBJ2-1 and V is TRBV19; 10 bases match TRBD2. Trimming at V came to 5 bases and at J to 5 bases, leaving 15 bases not matched to a gene. The CDR3 is made up of 18 amino acids. Germline lookup yields CDR1 LNHDA and CDR2 SQIVND (reference sequence). The CDR3 region is CASSELLGELAGNNEQFF. The CDR3 nucleotides read TGTGCCAGTAGTGAGCTCCTAGGAGAACTAGCGGGGAACAATGAGCAGTTCTTC. Based on the CDR3 plus reference TRBV19 and TRBJ2-1, the full variable domain is DGGITQSPKYLFRKEGQNVTLSCEQNLNHDAMYWYRQDPGQGLRLIYYSQIVNDFQKGDIAEGYSVSREKKESFPLTVTSAQKNPTAFYLCASSELLGELAGNNEQFFGPGTRLTVL.

The chain uses TRBV7-8 and TRBJ1-2; TRBD1 is a possible D gene (6 bases). Germline CDR1 SGHVS, CDR2 FQNEAQ. The CDR3 is made up of 18 amino acids. Trimming stripped 7 bases from V and 2 bases from J, with 26 bases between. The CDR3 loop is CASKELSGVQGSNYGYTF. CDR3 nucleotides: TGTGCCAGCAAGGAGCTTAGTGGGGTTCAGGGGAGCAACTATGGCTACACCTTC.

This clone has only one observation. The V gene is TRBV27, the J gene TRBJ2-2; 12 bases are shared with TRBD2. V lost 7 bases, J lost 6 bases, and 12 bases stayed unmatched. This CDR3 region has 17 residues. Per germline, CDR1 MNHEY and CDR2 SMNVEV (reference sequence). CDR3 protein: CASTATALAGGPGELFF. CDR3 coding DNA: TGTGCCAGCACGGCGACAGCACTAGCGGGAGGCCCCGGGGAGCTGTTTTTT.

This clone appeared a few times. The V gene is TRBV11-2, the J gene TRBJ2-1; 13 bases agree with TRBD2. CDR1 and CDR2 (germline): SGHAT, FQNNGV. V was clipped by 3 bases and J by 10 bases; unmatched bases: 6. This CDR3 is 15 amino acids long. The CDR3 is CASSFGLAGVLEQFF. CDR3 bases: TGTGCCAGCAGCTTTGGACTAGCGGGAGTTTTGGAGCAGTTCTTC.

The rearrangement uses TRBV11-2 and TRBJ2-4; 7 nucleotides match TRBD1. The CDR3 covers 17 residues. V trimming: 1 base; J trimming: 0 bases; junction bases outside the gene matches: 6. The germline gives CDR1 SGHAT, CDR2 FQNNGV. Here the CDR3 reads CASSLVGDSLAKNIQYF. For the CDR3, the DNA is TGTGCCAGCAGCTTAGTAGGGGACAGCCTAGCCAAAAACATTCAGTACTTC.

V gene TRBV27 combines with J gene TRBJ2-5; 7 bases match TRBD1. The germline gives CDR1 MNHEY, CDR2 SMNVEV (reference sequence). This CDR3 comprises 14 residues. CDR3 nucleotides: TGTAACGTGACCCCGGGACAGACACAAGAGACCCAGTACTTC. Protein: CNVTPGQTQETQYF.